A selection of T cell receptor beta chains follows, all from one sample in a study of shared clonotypes between healthy human individuals. Measured with immunoSEQ multiplex PCR; TCRdb has only the in-frame clones, and not every one. The table has about 2.2 million clones, 80% to 95% seen once. Sequences were obtained from naive CD8+ T cells from PBMCs. The receptors come from a man between 18 and 29 years old in good health. Some clones in this sample may be carry-over from other donors' samples. The CDR3 runs from the conserved cysteine through the conserved F or W. Each record gives: CDR3 protein, CDR3 DNA, J gene, clone size, D gene, V gene. The D gene is left open where the match is weak. Rows may omit the clone size; those that give it use once, few, many or a size class.

CDR3: CASSYRTGGPFRIF; DNA: TGTGCCAGCAGCTACCGGACAGGGGGCCCCTTCCGTATCTTC; J: TRBJ2-1; size: NA; D: TRBD1; V: TRBV13
CDR3: CASSLGQGTGSNEQFF; DNA: TGTGCCAGCAGCTTAGGACAAGGGACAGGGTCAAATGAGCAGTTCTTC; J: TRBJ2-1; size: NA; D: TRBD1; V: TRBV7-6
CDR3: CASSSQGAGDQPQHF; DNA: TGTGCCAGTAGTTCACAGGGGGCTGGGGATCAGCCCCAGCATTTT; J: TRBJ1-5; size: few; D: TRBD1; V: TRBV19
CDR3: CASSQGPGGRSSGELFF; DNA: TGCGCCAGCAGCCAAGGTCCGGGCGGGAGGTCGTCCGGGGAGCTGTTTTTT; J: TRBJ2-2; size: NA; D: TRBD2; V: TRBV4-1
CDR3: CASSALGGPGNTIYF; DNA: TGTGCCAGCAGCGCCCTTGGGGGACCTGGAAACACCATATATTTT; J: TRBJ1-3; size: NA; D: NA; V: TRBV9
CDR3: CASSQFAGTVYGYTF; DNA: TGTGCCAGCAGCCAGTTTGCCGGGACGGTCTATGGCTACACCTTC; J: TRBJ1-2; size: NA; D: NA; V: TRBV14
CDR3: CASSYDVYEQYF; DNA: TGTGCCAGCAGTTATGACGTATACGAGCAGTACTTC; J: TRBJ2-7; size: once; D: NA; V: TRBV28
CDR3: CASSLNVRAGAFF; DNA: TGTGCCAGCAGCTTAAATGTCCGGGCTGGGGCTTTCTTT; J: TRBJ1-1; size: NA; D: NA; V: TRBV7-3
CDR3: CASSSPGQIYGYTF; DNA: TGTGCCAGCAGCTCCCCGGGACAGATCTATGGCTACACCTTC; J: TRBJ1-2; size: NA; D: TRBD1; V: TRBV7-9
CDR3: CASSEGDSVNTGELFF; DNA: TGTGCCAGCAGCGAGGGAGACTCGGTGAACACCGGGGAGCTGTTTTTT; J: TRBJ2-2; size: NA; D: NA; V: TRBV7-7